This TCR beta chain was sequenced for a study of cytotoxic CD8 clonotypes in ibrutinib-treated CLL. Study details: Across the patients, 10 to 11 were relapsed/refractory, roughly 16 treatment-naive and 17 to 18 IGHV unmutated. Whole-study findings and limits: Clonality at baseline surpassed age-matched healthy donors and tracked circulating CD8+ T-cell counts. Sustained-remission and progressing patients had different sampling times. Clonality grew at ibrutinib response; at progression, it decreased back toward baseline.

In regard to this clone: What it recognizes is unknown.

Produced via immunoSEQ multiplex PCR; TCRdb's table is partial and in-frame only. Among approximately 10,000 clones, 81% were seen once, and the ten largest hold about 22%. The receptor comes from a human donor with chronic lymphocytic leukemia. Sequencing was performed on PBMCs, taken at disease progression, from a patient treated with ibrutinib.

The CDR3 nucleotides read TGTGCCAGCAACAGACAGGGGTCGTTGGAGACCCAGTACTTC. Encoded protein: CASNRQGSLETQYF. The chain recombines TRBV2 with TRBJ2-5, with TRBD1 matching 8 bases. J was trimmed by 5 bases and V by 7 bases; bases with no gene match: 9. The germline V gene has CDR1 SNHLY and CDR2 FYNNEI. The CDR3 is 14 residues long.